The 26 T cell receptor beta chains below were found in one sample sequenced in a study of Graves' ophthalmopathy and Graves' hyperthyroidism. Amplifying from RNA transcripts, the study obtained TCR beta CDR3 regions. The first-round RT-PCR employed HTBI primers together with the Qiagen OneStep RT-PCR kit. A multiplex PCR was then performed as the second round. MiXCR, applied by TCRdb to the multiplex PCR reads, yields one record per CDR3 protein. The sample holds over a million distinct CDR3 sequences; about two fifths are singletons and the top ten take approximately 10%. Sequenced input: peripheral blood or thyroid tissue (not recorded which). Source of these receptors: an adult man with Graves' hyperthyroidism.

Here the CDR3 DNA reads TGTGCCAGCAGTAGGGACTTAGTGAACACCGGGGAGCTGTTTTTT. Translated, it gives CASSRDLVNTGELFF. The V gene is TRBV5-8, the J gene TRBJ2-2; D perhaps matches TRBD2 (6 bases). With 5 bases removed from V and 1 base from J, the gap between germline ends came to 12 bases. Germline V gene data show CDR1 as SGHTS and CDR2 as YDEGEE. The CDR3 totals 15 residues.

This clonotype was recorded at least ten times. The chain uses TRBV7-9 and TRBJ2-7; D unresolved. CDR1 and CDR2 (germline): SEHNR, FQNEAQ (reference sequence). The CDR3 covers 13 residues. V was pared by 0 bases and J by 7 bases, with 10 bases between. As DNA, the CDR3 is TGTGCCAGCAGCTTAGCTCGGACGTTGGAGCAGTACTTC. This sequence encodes CASSLARTLEQYF.

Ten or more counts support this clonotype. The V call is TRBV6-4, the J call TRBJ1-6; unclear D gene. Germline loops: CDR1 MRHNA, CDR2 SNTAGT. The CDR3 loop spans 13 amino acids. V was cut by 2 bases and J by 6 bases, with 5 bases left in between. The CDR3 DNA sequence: TGTGCCAGCAGTGACGAGCGTAATTCACCCCTCCACTTT. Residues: CASSDERNSPLHF.

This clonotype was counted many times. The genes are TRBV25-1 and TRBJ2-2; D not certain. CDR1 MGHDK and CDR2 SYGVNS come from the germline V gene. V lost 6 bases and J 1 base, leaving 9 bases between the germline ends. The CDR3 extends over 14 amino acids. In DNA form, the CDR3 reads TGTGCCAGCAGGACCAATCTGAACACCGGGGAGCTGTTTTTT. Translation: CASRTNLNTGELFF.

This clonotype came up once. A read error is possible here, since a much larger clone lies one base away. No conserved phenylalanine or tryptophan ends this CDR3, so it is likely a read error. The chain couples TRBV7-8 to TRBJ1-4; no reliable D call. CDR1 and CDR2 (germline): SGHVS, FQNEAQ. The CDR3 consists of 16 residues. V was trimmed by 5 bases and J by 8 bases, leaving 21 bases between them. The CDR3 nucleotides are TGTGCCAGCAGCCTCCCCGGGCCGGGAGGAGGAGAAAAACTGTTTATT. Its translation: CASSLPGPGGGEKLFI.

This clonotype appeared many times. CDR3 region: CSVGDANTGELFF. The DNA of the CDR3 is TGCAGCGTTGGAGATGCGAACACCGGGGAGCTGTTTTTT. The chain combines TRBV29-1 with TRBJ2-2, with D hard to call. Germline CDR1 reads SQVTM; CDR2 reads ANQGSEA. There are 13 residues in the CDR3. The V gene lost 4 bases and the J gene lost 0 bases, with 6 bases spanning the gap.

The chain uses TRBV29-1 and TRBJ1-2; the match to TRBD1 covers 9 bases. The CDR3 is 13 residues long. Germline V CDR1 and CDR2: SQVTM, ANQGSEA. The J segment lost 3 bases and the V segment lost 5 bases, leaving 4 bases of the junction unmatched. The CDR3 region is CSVMTGGHYGYTF. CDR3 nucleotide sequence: TGCAGCGTTATGACAGGGGGACACTATGGCTACACCTTC. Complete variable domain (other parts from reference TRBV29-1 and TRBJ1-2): SAVISQKPSRDICQRGTSLTIQCQVDSQVTMMFWYRQQPGQSLTLIATANQGSEATYESGFVIDKFPISRPNLTFSTLTVSNMSPEDSSIYLCSVMTGGHYGYTFGSGTRLTVV.

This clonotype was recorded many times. DNA for the CDR3: TGTGCCACCAGTATTAGCGGGCAAGAGACCCAGTACTTC. Protein: CATSISGQETQYF. The gene calls are TRBV24-1 and TRBJ2-5; 7 nucleotides match TRBD2. The CDR3 runs 13 residues. V gave up 6 bases and J gave up 2 bases; unmatched junction bases: 2. Germline loops: CDR1 KGHDR, CDR2 SFDVKD.

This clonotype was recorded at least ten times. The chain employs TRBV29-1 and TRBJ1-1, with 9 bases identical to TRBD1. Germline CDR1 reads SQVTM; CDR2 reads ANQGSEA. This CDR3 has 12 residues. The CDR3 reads CGAGTGYTEAFF. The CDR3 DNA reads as TGCGGGGCCGGGACAGGGTATACTGAAGCTTTCTTT.

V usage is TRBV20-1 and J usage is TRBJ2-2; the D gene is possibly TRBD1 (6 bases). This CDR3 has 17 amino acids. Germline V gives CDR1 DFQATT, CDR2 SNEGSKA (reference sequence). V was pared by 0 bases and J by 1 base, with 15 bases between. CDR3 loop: CSARDETSTGNTGELFF. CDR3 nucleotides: TGCAGTGCTAGAGACGAGACCTCGACAGGGAACACCGGGGAGCTGTTTTTT.

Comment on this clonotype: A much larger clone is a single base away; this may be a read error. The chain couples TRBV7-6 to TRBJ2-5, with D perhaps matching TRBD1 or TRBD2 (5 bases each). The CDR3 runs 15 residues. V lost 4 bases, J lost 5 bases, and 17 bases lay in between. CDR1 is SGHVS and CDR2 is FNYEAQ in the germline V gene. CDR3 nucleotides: TGTGCCAGCAGCTCTCGGCGAGGGGCAGGGGAGACCCAGTACTTC. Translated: CASSSRRGAGETQYF.

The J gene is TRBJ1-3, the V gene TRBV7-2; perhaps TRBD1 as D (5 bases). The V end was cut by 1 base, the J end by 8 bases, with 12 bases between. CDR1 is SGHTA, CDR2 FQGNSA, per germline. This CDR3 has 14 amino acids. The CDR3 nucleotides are TGTGCCAGCAGCTTAGTGTTCAGGGCAGACACCATATATTTT. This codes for CASSLVFRADTIYF.

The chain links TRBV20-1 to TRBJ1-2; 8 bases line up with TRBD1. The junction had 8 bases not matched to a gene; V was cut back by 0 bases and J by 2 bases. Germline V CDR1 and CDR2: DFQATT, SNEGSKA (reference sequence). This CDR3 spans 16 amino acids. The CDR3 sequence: CSARDFGTGRNYGYTF. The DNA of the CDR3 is TGCAGTGCTAGAGATTTCGGGACAGGCAGGAACTATGGCTACACCTTC.

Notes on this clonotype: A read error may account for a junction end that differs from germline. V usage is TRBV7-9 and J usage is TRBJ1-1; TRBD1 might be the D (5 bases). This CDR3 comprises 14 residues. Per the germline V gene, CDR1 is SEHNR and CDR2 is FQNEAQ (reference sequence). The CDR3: CAGSRTGMNTEAFF. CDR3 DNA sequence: TGTGCCGGCAGCCGTACAGGAATGAACACTGAAGCTTTCTTT.

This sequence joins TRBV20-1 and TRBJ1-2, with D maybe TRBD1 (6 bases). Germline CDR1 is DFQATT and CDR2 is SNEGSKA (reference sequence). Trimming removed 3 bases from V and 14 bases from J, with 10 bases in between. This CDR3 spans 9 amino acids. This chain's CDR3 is CSARGAGTF. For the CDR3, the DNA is TGCAGTGCTAGGGGGGCGGGGACCTTC.

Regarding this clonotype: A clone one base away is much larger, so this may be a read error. DNA of the CDR3: TGTGCCGGCAGCTTAGTAGGGCACCGAAAGGACTACGAGCAGTACTTC. Amino acid sequence: CAGSLVGHRKDYEQYF. This chain connects TRBV7-9 to TRBJ2-7; D uncertain. The CDR3 length is 16 residues. The germline CDR1 and CDR2 sequences are SEHNR and FQNEAQ (reference sequence).

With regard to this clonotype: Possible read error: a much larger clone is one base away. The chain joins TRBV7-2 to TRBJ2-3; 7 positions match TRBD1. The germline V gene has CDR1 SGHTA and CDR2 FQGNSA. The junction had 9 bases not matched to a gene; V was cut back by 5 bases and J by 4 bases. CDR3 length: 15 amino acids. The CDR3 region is CASSTQTGQSDTQYF. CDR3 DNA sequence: TGTGCCAGCAGCACCCAGACAGGGCAGTCAGATACGCAGTATTTT.

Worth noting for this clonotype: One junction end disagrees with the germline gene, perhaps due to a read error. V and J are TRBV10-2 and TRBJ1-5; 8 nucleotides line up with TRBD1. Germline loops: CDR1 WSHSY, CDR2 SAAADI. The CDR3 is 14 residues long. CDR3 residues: CASSYSQGAWPQHF. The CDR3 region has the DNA TGTGCCAGCAGTTACTCCCAGGGGGCCTGGCCCCAGCATTTT.

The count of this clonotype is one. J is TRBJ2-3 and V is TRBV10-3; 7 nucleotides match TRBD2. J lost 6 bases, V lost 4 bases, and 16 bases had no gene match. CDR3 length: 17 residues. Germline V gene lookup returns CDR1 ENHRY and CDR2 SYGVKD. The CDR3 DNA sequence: TGTGCCATCAGTGGGGGGGTAGGGCGGGAGAGCGAGGATACGCAGTATTTT. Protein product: CAISGGVGRESEDTQYF.

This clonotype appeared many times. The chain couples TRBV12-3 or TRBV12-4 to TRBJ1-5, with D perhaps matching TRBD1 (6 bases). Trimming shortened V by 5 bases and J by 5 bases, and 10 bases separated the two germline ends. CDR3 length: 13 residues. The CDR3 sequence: CASSRSGDQPQHF. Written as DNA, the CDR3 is TGTGCCAGCAGTCGCTCAGGGGATCAGCCCCAGCATTTT.

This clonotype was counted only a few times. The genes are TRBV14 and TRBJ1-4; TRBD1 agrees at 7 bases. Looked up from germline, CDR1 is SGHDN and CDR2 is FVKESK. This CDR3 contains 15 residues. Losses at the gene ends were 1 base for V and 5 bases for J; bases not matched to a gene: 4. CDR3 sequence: CASSQVGQVNEKLFF. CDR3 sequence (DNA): TGTGCCAGCAGCCAAGTCGGACAGGTCAATGAAAAACTGTTTTTT.

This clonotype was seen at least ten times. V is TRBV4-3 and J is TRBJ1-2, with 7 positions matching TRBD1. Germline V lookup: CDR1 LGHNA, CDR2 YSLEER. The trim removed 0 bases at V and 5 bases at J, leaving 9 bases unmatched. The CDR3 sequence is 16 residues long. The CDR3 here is CASSQDMTGIWYGYTF. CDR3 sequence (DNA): TGCGCCAGCAGCCAAGATATGACAGGGATTTGGTATGGCTACACCTTC.

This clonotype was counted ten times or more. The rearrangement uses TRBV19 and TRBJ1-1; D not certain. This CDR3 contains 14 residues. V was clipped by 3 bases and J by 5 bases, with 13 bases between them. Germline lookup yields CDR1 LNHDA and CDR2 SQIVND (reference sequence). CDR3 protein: CASSMIQASTEAFF. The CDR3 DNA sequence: TGTGCCAGTAGTATGATTCAGGCAAGTACTGAAGCTTTCTTT.

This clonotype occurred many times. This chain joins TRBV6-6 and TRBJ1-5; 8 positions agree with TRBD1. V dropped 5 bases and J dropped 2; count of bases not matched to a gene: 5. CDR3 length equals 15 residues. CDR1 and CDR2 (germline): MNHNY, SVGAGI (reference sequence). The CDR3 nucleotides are TGTGCCAGCAGTACGCAGACAGGGGGCAATCAGCCCCAGCATTTT. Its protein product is CASSTQTGGNQPQHF.

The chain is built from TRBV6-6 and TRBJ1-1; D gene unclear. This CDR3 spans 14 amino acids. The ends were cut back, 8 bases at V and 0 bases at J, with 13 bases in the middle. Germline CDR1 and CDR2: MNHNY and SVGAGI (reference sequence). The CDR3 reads CASHTSPLNTEAFF. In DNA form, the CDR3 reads TGTGCCAGCCACACCTCACCCTTGAACACTGAAGCTTTCTTT.

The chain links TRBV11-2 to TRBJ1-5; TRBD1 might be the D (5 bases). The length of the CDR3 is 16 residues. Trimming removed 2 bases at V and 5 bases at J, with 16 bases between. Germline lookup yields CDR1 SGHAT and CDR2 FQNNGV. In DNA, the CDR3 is TGTGCCAGCAGCTTACCAGGGCTGGTAGGCTATCAGCCCCAGCATTTT. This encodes CASSLPGLVGYQPQHF.